These 16 T cell receptor beta chains were all obtained from the same sample, sequenced in a study of T cells in localized non-small cell lung cancer (dated by TCRdb to the early 2020s). Library prep was done by the immunoSEQ multiplex PCR assay. TCRdb re-hosts the immuneACCESS table, in-frame sequences only. Its copies lack some clones; in the studies checked, an unresolved V gene accounts for under half of them, and the cause for the rest is not known. The sample yields approximately 1,700 clones; around a quarter were counted once. The top ten clones comprise approximately 9.3% of the sample. The input for sequencing was normal lung tissue next to the tumor, taken before any cancer treatment. These receptors originate from a female donor at least 60 years old with stage II squamous cell lung carcinoma.

This clone was seen a few times. J is TRBJ2-7 and V is TRBV30; TRBD2 might be the D (5 bases). The CDR3 sequence is 15 residues long. The germline V and J ends were trimmed by 4 bases and 4 bases, with 20 bases remaining between them. CDR1 is GTSNPN and CDR2 is SVGIG in the germline V gene (reference sequence). This CDR3 reads CAWTKTAAGGYEQYF. As DNA, the CDR3 is TGTGCCTGGACGAAAACCGCCGCCGGAGGATACGAGCAGTACTTC.

The V and J genes are TRBV29-1 and TRBJ2-3, with a weak D call TRBD1 (6 bases). Germline assignment: CDR1 SQVTM and CDR2 ANQGSEA. V gave up 7 bases and J gave up 1 base, with 15 bases separating them. The CDR3 length is 14 residues. The CDR3 sequence is CSARGLARTDTQYF. The CDR3 nucleotides read TGCAGCGCCAGGGGTCTCGCACGCACAGATACGCAGTATTTT.

This chain connects TRBV4-1 to TRBJ2-7; D unresolved. Germline V gives CDR1 MGHRA, CDR2 YSYEKL. There are 13 residues in the CDR3. Trimming stripped 3 bases from V and 2 bases from J, with 8 bases between. The DNA of the CDR3 is TGCGCCAGCAGCCAGTTCGTAGCCTACGAGCAGTACGTC. Translation gives CASSQFVAYEQYV.

This clone was counted between two and nine times. The V and J genes are TRBV6-8 and TRBJ2-5; D uncertain. The CDR3 length is 13 residues. Germline CDR1 reads MNHGY; CDR2 reads SAAAGT. The germline V and J ends were trimmed by 5 bases and 2 bases, with 9 bases remaining between them. The CDR3 bases are TGTGCCAGCAGTCTACTCGAACAAGAGACCCAGTACTTC. This sequence encodes CASSLLEQETQYF.

The sample holds a few counts of this clone. The rearrangement uses TRBV11-3 and TRBJ1-1, with 8 bases aligning to TRBD1. Germline CDR1 reads SGHNT; CDR2 reads YENEEA. The J segment lost 1 base and the V segment lost 4 bases, leaving 5 bases of the junction unmatched. The CDR3 runs to 15 residues. CDR3 DNA: TGTGCCAGCAGCTCTTTAGACAGGGGGAACACTGAAGCTTTCTTT. Translated: CASSSLDRGNTEAFF.

The chain recombines TRBV9 with TRBJ2-3; D perhaps matches TRBD2 (6 bases). Germline V CDR1 and CDR2: SGDLS, YYNGEE. The CDR3 loop spans 14 amino acids. Trimming cost V 3 bases and J 6 bases, with 14 bases left between them. The DNA of the CDR3 is TGTGCCAGCAGCGCCCAAACGGGGGAGGATACGCAGTATTTT. Its protein is CASSAQTGEDTQYF.

This clone was counted a few times. The chain combines TRBV28 with TRBJ1-5, with a tentative D call TRBD1 (6 bases). The CDR3 totals 15 residues. Germline lookup yields CDR1 MDHEN and CDR2 SYDVKM. V lost 6 bases and J 5 bases, leaving 17 bases between the germline ends. The CDR3 sequence is CASSLRTVGYQPQHF. CDR3 in DNA: TGTGCCAGCAGCCTGAGGACAGTAGGTTATCAGCCCCAGCATTTT. The whole variable domain, filled in from reference TRBV28 and TRBJ1-5, reads DVKVTQSSRYLVKRTGEKVFLECVQDMDHENMFWYRQDPGLGLRLIYFSYDVKMKEKGDIPEGYSVSREKKERFSLILESASTNQTSMYLCASSLRTVGYQPQHFGDGTRLSIL.

This clone is deemed medium-sized. J is TRBJ2-3 and V is TRBV6-8; D may be TRBD2 (5 bases). The germline gives CDR1 MNHGY, CDR2 SAAAGT. V lost 4 bases and J 1 base, leaving 15 bases between the germline ends. This CDR3 comprises 16 residues. DNA of the CDR3: TGTGCCAGCAGTTTGAGGGCGGAAAGGGGCACAGATACGCAGTATTTT. Its translation: CASSLRAERGTDTQYF.

This clone occurred a few times. The V and J genes are TRBV19 and TRBJ2-5; perhaps TRBD1 as D (5 bases). Trimming shortened V by 6 bases and J by 0 bases, and 11 bases separated the two germline ends. Germline V CDR1 and CDR2: LNHDA, SQIVND (reference sequence). This CDR3 region has 14 residues. CDR3 DNA sequence: TGTGCCAGTAGAATATCAGGGTACCAAGAGACCCAGTACTTC. Amino acid sequence: CASRISGYQETQYF.

The V and J genes are TRBV6-8 and TRBJ1-1, with a tentative D call TRBD1 (5 bases). The V gene's germline CDR1 is MNHGY and CDR2 SAAAGT. This CDR3 region has 13 residues. The V gene lost 7 bases and the J gene lost 5 bases, with 14 bases spanning the gap. CDR3 nucleotides: TGTGCCAGCACCGACCCAGGGAGGACTGAAGCTTTCTTT. Protein product: CASTDPGRTEAFF.

The table lists this clone with a count of one. The chain is built from TRBV25-1 and TRBJ2-5; 7 nucleotides agree with TRBD1. V shed 3 bases and J 2 bases; nucleotides not matched to a gene: 0. The CDR3 spans 13 residues. CDR1 MGHDK and CDR2 SYGVNS come from the germline V gene. The CDR3 nucleotides are TGTGCCAGCAGTGAGGGACAGCAAGAGACCCAGTACTTC. Translation: CASSEGQQETQYF.

V gene TRBV19 combines with J gene TRBJ2-2; D remains unclear. CDR1 and CDR2 from the germline V gene are LNHDA and SQIVND (reference sequence). CDR3 length: 15 amino acids. V shed 7 bases and J shed 3 bases, with 15 bases lying between them. The CDR3 region is CASTPPLPYTGELFF. DNA for the CDR3: TGTGCCAGTACCCCGCCTCTACCCTACACCGGGGAGCTGTTTTTT.

V and J are TRBV5-1 and TRBJ1-3, with D unclear. Germline CDR1 and CDR2: SGHRS and YFSETQ. The CDR3 sequence is 17 residues long. V lost 1 base and J lost 2, with 16 bases in between. The DNA for the CDR3 is TGCGCCAGCAGCTTGATGTCCCAGCGGACGACTGGAAACACCATATATTTT. Translated, it gives CASSLMSQRTTGNTIYF.

The chain combines TRBV9 with TRBJ2-1; D not certain. The CDR3 is 13 residues long. The V end lost 3 bases, the J end lost 9 bases, and 13 bases lay between the germline ends. Looked up from germline, CDR1 is SGDLS and CDR2 is YYNGEE. CDR3 in amino acids: CASSALFGGEQFF. CDR3 sequence (DNA): TGTGCCAGCAGCGCCCTCTTTGGTGGTGAGCAGTTCTTC.

This clone is large within its sample. V usage is TRBV30 and J usage is TRBJ1-1; D gene unclear. Trimming removed 3 bases at V and 3 bases at J, with 11 bases between. The CDR3 runs to 13 residues. Germline CDR1 is GTSNPN and CDR2 is SVGIG (reference sequence). CDR3 sequence (DNA): TGTGCCTGGAGCCTCCAGAGGCACACTGAAGCTTTCTTT. It translates to CAWSLQRHTEAFF.

This chain uses TRBV6-8 with TRBJ2-7; weak D call: TRBD2 (6 bases). CDR1 and CDR2 (germline): MNHGY, SAAAGT. The CDR3 covers 15 residues. V was pared by 0 bases and J by 0 bases, with 9 bases between. The CDR3 bases are TGTGCCAGCAGTTACTCGGGGGGACTCTCCTACGAGCAGTACTTC. The encoded protein is CASSYSGGLSYEQYF.